A selection of T cell receptor beta chains follows, all from one sample in a study of blood T cell repertoires in COVID-19. Sequencing was performed with immunoSEQ multiplex PCR; in TCRdb, only in-frame clones are kept and a portion is missing. Of approximately 130,000 clones in the sample, 70% to 80% were seen once. The sequencing sample was made of peripheral blood. These receptors all stem from a human donor in a cohort sampled during active COVID-19. Each CDR3 is given with its conserved first and last residue. Fields, in order: D gene, J gene, clone size, V gene, CDR3 protein, CDR3 DNA. D genes are given only for firm matches. Expanded clones get a size class; other rows say once, few or many, or leave the size out.

>TRBD1|TRBJ2-7|once|TRBV6-5
CASTGQGYEQYF
TGTGCCAGCACGGGACAGGGCTACGAGCAGTACTTC
>NA|TRBJ1-2|NA|TRBV30
CAWAGISPIYGYTF
TGTGCCTGGGCCGGGATATCACCGATCTATGGCTACACCTTC
>TRBD1|TRBJ1-2|NA|TRBV10-3
CAVASRTGEYGYTF
TGTGCCGTCGCGTCGCGGACAGGGGAATATGGCTACACCTTC
>TRBD2|TRBJ2-1|NA|TRBV4-1
CASSRGTSVDEQFF
TGCGCCAGCAGCCGAGGGACTAGCGTTGATGAGCAGTTCTTC
>TRBD1|TRBJ1-1|NA|TRBV3-1/TRBV3-2
CASSQSTGAGTEAFF
TGTGCCAGCAGCCAGAGCACAGGGGCCGGCACTGAAGCTTTCTTT
>NA|TRBJ2-7|NA|TRBV5-1
CASSLQGSSYEQYF
TGCGCCAGCAGCTTACAGGGTAGCTCCTACGAGCAGTACTTC
>TRBD1|TRBJ2-2|NA|TRBV28
CASSEGRGRIGELFF
TGTGCCAGCAGTGAGGGCAGGGGGCGTATCGGGGAGCTGTTTTTT
>TRBD1|TRBJ2-7|NA|TRBV3-1/TRBV3-2
CASSLGQGSYEQYF
TGTGCCAGCAGCCTAGGACAGGGATCCTACGAGCAGTACTTC
>NA|TRBJ2-7|NA|TRBV6-5
CATLTKSNDEQYF
TGTGCCACACTTACTAAATCGAACGACGAGCAGTACTTC
>NA|TRBJ2-7|few|TRBV4-1
CASSQGAEQYF
TGCGCCAGCAGCCAAGGGGCCGAGCAGTACTTC
>NA|TRBJ2-7|once|TRBV21-1
CASSKGPAGVF
TGTGCCAGCAGCAAAGGGCCTGCGGGAGTTTTC
>NA|TRBJ1-2|NA|TRBV2
CASTERGGGLGYTF
TGTGCCAGCACCGAGCGAGGGGGGGGTTTGGGCTACACCTTC
>TRBD1|TRBJ2-1|NA|TRBV19
CASSSSADRLNEQFF
TGTGCCAGTAGTAGCTCCGCGGACAGGCTCAATGAGCAGTTCTTC
>TRBD1|TRBJ2-7|NA|TRBV19
CASSIGGQGMGEQYF
TGTGCCAGTAGTATAGGTGGACAGGGGATGGGCGAGCAGTACTTC
>NA|TRBJ2-7|NA|TRBV11-3
CASSLGLVNNEQYF
TGTGCCAGCAGCTTAGGACTAGTAAACAACGAGCAGTACTTC
>NA|TRBJ2-7|once|TRBV6-5
CASSYSTLGPYEQYF
TGTGCCAGCAGTTACTCTACCCTGGGGCCCTACGAGCAGTACTTC
>NA|TRBJ2-5|NA|TRBV6-5
CASSSLDSSNQETQYF
TGTGCCAGCAGTTCGCTCGATTCTAGTAACCAAGAGACCCAGTACTTC
>NA|TRBJ2-7|NA|TRBV5-1
CASSPRTDYEQYF
TGCGCCAGCAGCCCCCGGACTGACTACGAGCAGTACTTC
>NA|TRBJ1-2|NA|TRBV20-1
CSASPQGDYGYTF
TGCAGTGCTAGTCCCCAGGGTGACTATGGCTACACCTTC
>TRBD1|TRBJ1-1|NA|TRBV24-1
CATRGTGALSGEAFF
TGTGCCACCAGGGGGACAGGGGCCCTTTCGGGTGAAGCTTTCTTT
>NA|TRBJ1-3|NA|TRBV5-1
CASSSGGIGLVHGNTIYF
TGCGCCAGCAGCTCCGGAGGGATCGGACTCGTTCATGGAAACACCATATATTTT
>NA|TRBJ1-1|few|TRBV5-6
CASSFPTAMNTEAFF
TGTGCCAGCAGCTTCCCGACAGCCATGAACACTGAAGCTTTCTTT
>NA|TRBJ1-1|NA|TRBV5-1
CARSLGGPGESTEAFF
TGCGCCCGCAGCTTGGGGGGCCCGGGGGAGTCAACTGAAGCTTTCTTT
>NA|TRBJ2-7|NA|TRBV19
CASSIGRGSYEQYF
TGTGCCAGTAGTATAGGACGGGGATCCTACGAGCAGTACTTC
>NA|TRBJ2-7|few|TRBV10-1
CASSDGHTGGTEQYF
TGCGCCAGCAGTGATGGCCACACCGGAGGTACGGAGCAGTACTTC
>NA|TRBJ2-3|NA|TRBV5-6
CASSLVRQLSTDTQYF
TGTGCCAGCAGCTTGGTTAGACAGTTGAGCACAGATACGCAGTATTTT
>TRBD2|TRBJ2-3|NA|TRBV30
CAWSVAGGTDTQYF
TGTGCCTGGAGTGTAGCGGGAGGAACAGATACGCAGTATTTT
>NA|TRBJ2-1|NA|TRBV4-1
CASSQEGRSYNEQFF
TGCGCCAGCAGCCAAGAGGGGAGGTCCTACAATGAGCAGTTCTTC
>NA|TRBJ2-7|NA|TRBV2
CASSEATGYEQYF
TGTGCCAGCAGTGAAGCAACCGGGTACGAGCAGTACTTC
>TRBD1|TRBJ2-7|NA|TRBV6-5
CASRGTGSSYEQYF
TGTGCCAGCAGGGGGACAGGGAGCTCCTACGAGCAGTACTTC
>NA|TRBJ1-1|NA|TRBV5-1
CASSSWGGGRNTEAFF
TGCGCCAGCAGCTCCTGGGGGGGCGGGAGGAACACTGAAGCTTTCTTT
>NA|TRBJ1-6|once|TRBV5-1
CASSLTGNSPLHF
TGCGCCAGCAGCTTGACGGGGAATTCACCCCTCCACTTT
>NA|TRBJ2-7|NA|TRBV5-5
CASSLSRVPYEQYF
TGTGCCAGCAGCTTAAGCAGGGTACCCTACGAGCAGTACTTC
>TRBD2|TRBJ2-3|NA|TRBV11-2
CASSLVAGVGADTQYF
TGTGCCAGCAGCTTAGTAGCGGGAGTTGGGGCAGATACGCAGTATTTT
>NA|TRBJ1-1|NA|TRBV6-6
CASRPGHFLNTEAFF
TGTGCCAGCAGGCCGGGACATTTCTTGAACACTGAAGCTTTCTTT
>NA|TRBJ1-2|NA|TRBV20-1
CSANTRGGYTF
TGCAGTGCTAACACCAGGGGAGGCTACACCTTC
>TRBD2|TRBJ2-7|few|TRBV12-3/TRBV12-4
CASSRGAYEQYF
TGTGCCAGCAGTCGGGGGGCCTACGAGCAGTACTTC
>NA|TRBJ2-7|NA|TRBV19
CASSVRGQTYEQYF
TGTGCCAGTAGTGTCCGAGGACAGACCTACGAGCAGTACTTC
>TRBD1|TRBJ1-2|NA|TRBV7-3
CASSTTGGALDYGYTF
TGTGCCAGCAGCACGACAGGGGGCGCTTTGGACTATGGCTACACCTTC
>NA|TRBJ2-7|NA|TRBV7-6
CASSSVGRGYEQYF
TGTGCCAGCAGCTCGGTGGGGAGGGGGTACGAGCAGTACTTC
>NA|TRBJ2-3|NA|TRBV3-1/TRBV3-2
CASSHEGGATDTQYF
TGTGCCAGCAGCCACGAAGGGGGAGCCACAGATACGCAGTATTTT
>TRBD1|TRBJ1-2|few|TRBV6-5
CASSSQGTGKYGYTF
TGTGCCAGCAGTTCCCAGGGGACAGGGAAATATGGCTACACCTTC
>TRBD2|TRBJ2-7|NA|TRBV7-2
CASSLAVTSGESYEQYF
TGTGCCAGCAGCTTAGCCGTAACTAGCGGGGAGTCTTACGAGCAGTACTTC
>NA|TRBJ1-1|NA|TRBV7-2
CASSPRGEAFF
TGTGCCAGCAGCCCCAGGGGTGAAGCTTTCTTT
>NA|TRBJ2-3|few|TRBV10-3
CAISDSTSTDTQYF
TGTGCCATCAGTGATTCCACTAGCACAGATACGCAGTATTTT
>TRBD2|TRBJ2-1|NA|TRBV28
CASSHTSGRGNEQFF
TGTGCCAGCAGTCACACTAGCGGGAGGGGAAATGAGCAGTTCTTC
>NA|TRBJ2-2|NA|TRBV10-3
CAISDQFPGELFF
TGTGCCATCAGTGACCAGTTTCCCGGGGAGCTGTTTTTT
>TRBD1|TRBJ2-5|NA|TRBV5-4
CASSPDRRETQYF
TGTGCCAGCAGCCCGGACAGGCGGGAGACCCAGTACTTC
>NA|TRBJ2-7|NA|TRBV3-1/TRBV3-2
CASSQDAGLISNQYF
TGTGCCAGCAGCCAAGATGCGGGGTTAATCTCGAATCAGTACTTC
>NA|TRBJ1-4|NA|TRBV27
CASSLVGPGRGGLFF
TGTGCCAGCAGTTTAGTCGGGCCAGGGAGGGGTGGACTGTTTTTT
>NA|TRBJ2-7|NA|TRBV7-6
CASSLEGGAAYEQYF
TGTGCCAGCAGCTTGGAAGGCGGGGCAGCCTACGAGCAGTACTTC
>NA|TRBJ2-7|NA|TRBV2
CASSALGGTGPSYEQYF
TGTGCCAGCAGTGCTTTGGGGGGGACAGGACCATCCTACGAGCAGTACTTC
>NA|TRBJ1-1|once|TRBV9
CASSVAAGFTEAFF
TGTGCCAGCAGCGTAGCAGCAGGGTTTACTGAAGCTTTCTTT
>TRBD2|TRBJ2-5|NA|TRBV7-9
CASSLVAGLAMETQYF
TGTGCCAGCAGCTTAGTCGCGGGACTAGCTATGGAGACCCAGTACTTC
>TRBD1|TRBJ2-7|NA|TRBV19
CASSKGDRGISYEQYF
TGTGCCAGTAGTAAGGGGGACAGGGGAATCTCCTACGAGCAGTACTTC
>TRBD1|TRBJ2-7|NA|TRBV27
CASSLSGQSSYEQYF
TGTGCCAGCAGTTTATCGGGACAGAGCTCCTACGAGCAGTACTTC
>NA|TRBJ2-7|NA|TRBV2
CASSDQGPTVGEQYF
TGTGCCAGCAGCGATCAGGGCCCTACCGTGGGCGAGCAGTACTTC
>NA|TRBJ2-7|once|TRBV6-5
CASSYSARNYEQYF
TGTGCCAGCAGTTACTCGGCCAGGAACTACGAGCAGTACTTC
>NA|TRBJ2-5|NA|TRBV27
CASSFPGETQYF
TGTGCCAGCAGTTTCCCCGGGGAGACCCAGTACTTC